Below, 29 T cell receptor beta chains from the same sample are listed, as sequenced in a study of T cell changes during pregnancy in multiple sclerosis. Clones were sequenced by immunoSEQ multiplex PCR, and TCRdb holds only the in-frame ones, with some missing. The profile shows about 59,000 clones, over 90% of them singletons. The sample consisted of CD8+ T cells from peripheral blood mononuclear cells, taken in the third trimester of pregnancy. Every receptor here comes from a female donor with multiple sclerosis, enrolled in a pregnancy study.

V usage is TRBV5-1 and J usage is TRBJ2-7, with D tentatively TRBD1 (5 bases). The CDR3 extends over 15 amino acids. Germline-derived CDR1 and CDR2 are SGHRS and YFSETQ. V was trimmed by 1 base and J by 2 bases, leaving 13 bases between them. The CDR3 DNA reads as TGCGCCAGCAGCTTGATTGGGGCTGGCGCCTACGAGCAGTACTTC. Its protein product is CASSLIGAGAYEQYF.

The rearrangement joins TRBV7-9 to TRBJ2-7; 10 positions match TRBD1. The CDR3 is 16 amino acids. V was pared by 1 base and J by 6 bases, with 9 bases of the junction left unmatched. Germline loops: CDR1 SEHNR, CDR2 FQNEAQ (reference sequence). CDR3 loop: CASSLGLDRGGSEQYF. Here the CDR3 DNA reads TGTGCCAGCAGCTTAGGGCTGGACAGGGGGGGCAGCGAGCAGTACTTC. Supplemented by reference TRBV7-9 and TRBJ2-7, the full variable domain reads DTGVSQNPRHKITKRGQNVTFRCDPISEHNRLYWYRQTLGQGPEFLTYFQNEAQLEKSRLLSDRFSAERPKGSFSTLEIQRTEQGDSAMYLCASSLGLDRGGSEQYFGPGTRLTVT.

The chain recombines TRBV5-6 with TRBJ1-1; D remains ambiguous. The CDR3 length is 13 residues. From germline, CDR1 is SGHDT and CDR2 YYEEEE. Trimming took 0 bases from V and 4 from J, leaving 7 bases between them. The CDR3 DNA is TGTGCCAGCAGCTTGGCCAGCGTCACTGAAGCTTTCTTT. This codes for CASSLASVTEAFF.

The rearrangement links TRBV7-6 to TRBJ1-3; D is ambiguous. The CDR3 is 20 residues long. Germline loops: CDR1 SGHVS, CDR2 FNYEAQ. V was cut by 1 base and J by 0 bases, with 22 bases left in between. Here the CDR3 DNA reads TGTGCCAGCAGCTTAGGGGCCGGCACTGACGACCCCATCTCTGGAAACACCATATATTTT. Amino acids: CASSLGAGTDDPISGNTIYF. The whole variable domain, filled in from reference TRBV7-6 and TRBJ1-3, reads GAGVSQSPRYKVTKRGQDVALRCDPISGHVSLYWYRQALGQGPEFLTYFNYEAQQDKSGLPNDRFSAERPEGSISTLTIQRTEQRDSAMYRCASSLGAGTDDPISGNTIYFGEGSWLTVV.

This sequence joins TRBV2 and TRBJ2-1, with 9 nucleotides matching TRBD2. The CDR3 is 19 amino acids. The ends lost 3 bases at V and 0 bases at J; junction bases unmatched: 12. Germline V lookup: CDR1 SNHLY, CDR2 FYNNEI. The CDR3 spells CASSESGAGGPSSYNEQFF. Written as DNA, the CDR3 is TGTGCCAGCAGTGAGTCAGGGGCGGGAGGGCCGAGCTCCTACAATGAGCAGTTCTTC.

This chain connects TRBV6-5 to TRBJ1-3; tentative D call: TRBD1 (6 bases). This CDR3 has 13 residues. Deletions cut 4 bases from V and 2 bases from J, with 6 bases between. Germline values: CDR1 MNHEY, CDR2 SVGAGI. The CDR3 DNA reads as TGTGCCAGCAGTTGGGGGCCTGGAAACACCATATATTTT. This gives the protein CASSWGPGNTIYF.

The chain combines TRBV11-2 with TRBJ2-5; TRBD1 aligns across 8 bases. The CDR3 spans 14 residues. The junction had 4 bases not matched to a gene; V was cut back by 3 bases and J by 4 bases. From germline, CDR1 is SGHAT and CDR2 FQNNGV. The CDR3 DNA sequence: TGTGCCAGCAGCTTGACAGGGGTTTTAGAGACCCAGTACTTC. It encodes CASSLTGVLETQYF.

The CDR3 sequence is CASGLVRQLNYGYTF. The CDR3, as DNA: TGTGCTAGTGGTTTGGTAAGACAGCTTAACTATGGCTACACCTTC. The chain employs TRBV12-5 and TRBJ1-2; possibly TRBD1 for D (5 bases). Trimming left V 0 bases short and J 1 base short, with 9 bases between. The CDR3 consists of 15 residues. CDR1 and CDR2 from the germline V gene are LGHNT and FRNRAP.

The CDR3 region has the DNA TGTGCCAGCAGCGCGCCCCTAGCGGGCTCCTACAATGAGCAGTTCTTC. Its translation is CASSAPLAGSYNEQFF. The rearrangement links TRBV9 to TRBJ2-1; TRBD2 matches 8 bases. The CDR3 is 16 amino acids. CDR1 is SGDLS and CDR2 is YYNGEE in the germline V gene. V shed 3 bases, J shed 0 bases, and the junction held 5 bases outside the gene matches.

This rearrangement joins TRBV7-9 to TRBJ1-4; TRBD1 might be the D (5 bases). CDR1 SEHNR and CDR2 FQNEAQ come from the germline V gene (reference sequence). This CDR3 has 12 residues. V lost 3 bases, J lost 8 bases, and 7 bases lay in between. The CDR3 DNA sequence: TGTGCCAGCAGCTTGAAGGGGGAAAAACTGTTTTTT. Its protein product is CASSLKGEKLFF.

The chain combines TRBV6-6 with TRBJ1-2; TRBD1 might be the D (6 bases). CDR1 is MNHNY, CDR2 SVGAGI, per germline (reference sequence). This CDR3 spans 15 amino acids. Deletions cut 2 bases from V and 6 bases from J, with 16 bases between. The DNA of the CDR3 is TGTGCCAGCAGTTACAACAACAGGGAAACGCATGGCTACACCTTC. Protein product: CASSYNNRETHGYTF.

This clone was recorded once. This chain connects TRBV19 to TRBJ1-1, with TRBD1 matching 7 bases. This CDR3 has 15 amino acids. CDR1 LNHDA and CDR2 SQIVND come from the germline V gene (reference sequence). With 5 bases clipped from V and 5 bases from J, the junction kept 11 bases outside the gene matches. CDR3 DNA sequence: TGTGCCAGTAGTGTTCTCACAGGGGTTGTAACTGAAGCTTTCTTT. This sequence encodes CASSVLTGVVTEAFF.

This chain links TRBV19 with TRBJ1-4; D might be TRBD1 (6 bases). The V end was cut by 3 bases, the J end by 8 bases, with 13 bases between. Germline CDR1 and CDR2: LNHDA and SQIVND (reference sequence). CDR3 length equals 14 residues. CDR3 protein: CASSIWTEGEKLFF. In DNA, the CDR3 is TGTGCCAGTAGTATCTGGACAGAGGGAGAAAAACTGTTTTTT. Full variable domain (outside the CDR3, taken from reference TRBV19 and TRBJ1-4): DGGITQSPKYLFRKEGQNVTLSCEQNLNHDAMYWYRQDPGQGLRLIYYSQIVNDFQKGDIAEGYSVSREKKESFPLTVTSAQKNPTAFYLCASSIWTEGEKLFFGSGTQLSVL.

The rearrangement links TRBV19 to TRBJ1-1, with 7 bases identical to TRBD1. V shed 6 bases and J 5 bases; nucleotides not matched to a gene: 9. The CDR3 is 14 residues long. Germline V gene data show CDR1 as LNHDA and CDR2 as SQIVND (reference sequence). For the CDR3, the DNA is TGTGCCAGTAGCCCGACAGGGTTGGGAACTGAAGCTTTCTTT. Its protein product is CASSPTGLGTEAFF.

CDR3 residues: CASKLGTGGRETQYF. The CDR3 DNA reads TGTGCCAGTAAACTCGGGACAGGGGGAAGGGAGACCCAGTACTTC. The V and J genes are TRBV27 and TRBJ2-5; 11 positions match TRBD1. Germline lookup yields CDR1 MNHEY and CDR2 SMNVEV (reference sequence). The CDR3 spans 15 residues. After removal of 9 bases from V and 5 bases from J, the junction contained 11 bases not matched to a gene.

V gene TRBV14 combines with J gene TRBJ1-3; D ambiguous. The CDR3 covers 17 residues. CDR1 and CDR2 (germline): SGHDN, FVKESK. V lost 0 bases and J 0 bases, leaving 12 bases between the germline ends. In DNA, the CDR3 is TGTGCCAGCAGCCAAGATCTTCATGCCAGCTCTGGAAACACCATATATTTT. This encodes CASSQDLHASSGNTIYF.

V and J are TRBV5-8 and TRBJ2-1, with 12 bases that match TRBD2. Trimming took 7 bases from V and 8 from J; bases not matched to a gene: 4. CDR1 is SGHTS and CDR2 is YDEGEE in the germline V gene. This CDR3 region has 13 residues. The CDR3 sequence: CASCLAGGDEQFF. CDR3 DNA: TGTGCCAGCTGTCTAGCGGGAGGGGATGAGCAGTTCTTC.

V gene TRBV5-1 combines with J gene TRBJ2-1, with D possibly TRBD1 on 5 matching bases. CDR1 is SGHRS, CDR2 YFSETQ, per germline. This CDR3 has 15 residues. The V end was cut by 3 bases, the J end by 5 bases, with 15 bases between. CDR3 sequence: CASSSDISNHNEQFF. The CDR3 DNA reads as TGCGCCAGCAGCTCGGACATATCTAACCACAATGAGCAGTTCTTC.

V is TRBV9 and J is TRBJ2-1, with TRBD2 matching 7 bases. Germline values: CDR1 SGDLS, CDR2 YYNGEE. This CDR3 has 16 amino acids. Unmatched junction bases numbered 12, after V lost 0 bases and J lost 9 bases. The CDR3 DNA follows: TGTGCCAGCAGCGTAGGAGTGGCCGGGAGGCTGATTGAGCAGTTCTTC. Translation: CASSVGVAGRLIEQFF. Complete variable domain (other parts from reference TRBV9 and TRBJ2-1): DSGVTQTPKHLITATGQRVTLRCSPRSGDLSVYWYQQSLDQGLQFLIQYYNGEERAKGNILERFSAQQFPDLHSELNLSSLELGDSALYFCASSVGVAGRLIEQFFGPGTRLTVL.

This clone was recorded once. This chain joins TRBV25-1 and TRBJ2-4; TRBD1 agrees at 10 bases. The CDR3 is 13 amino acids. Germline V gives CDR1 MGHDK, CDR2 SYGVNS. V lost 7 bases to trimming and J lost 7 bases; unmatched junction nucleotides: 4. Here the CDR3 DNA reads TGTGCCAGCAACCGGGACAGGGGTAACATTCAGTACTTC. It specifies CASNRDRGNIQYF.

The chain recombines TRBV4-1 with TRBJ2-2; TRBD1 might be the D (6 bases). The germline V gene encodes CDR1 MGHRA and CDR2 YSYEKL. Trimming took 4 bases from V and 0 from J, leaving 12 bases between them. CDR3 length equals 16 residues. This CDR3 is CASSLSGTPNTGELFF. The CDR3, as DNA: TGCGCCAGCAGCCTATCCGGGACACCGAACACCGGGGAGCTGTTTTTT.

V usage is TRBV18 and J usage is TRBJ2-1; 8 bases fit TRBD1. J gave up 8 bases and V 3 bases, and 12 bases lay outside the gene matches. CDR3 length equals 16 residues. Germline V gives CDR1 KGHSH, CDR2 LQKENI. The CDR3 loop reads CASSPFFGTGSDEQFF. CDR3 DNA sequence: TGTGCCAGCTCACCCTTTTTCGGGACAGGTTCGGATGAGCAGTTCTTC.

The rearrangement links TRBV7-9 to TRBJ2-7, with TRBD2 matching 11 bases. Germline lookup yields CDR1 SEHNR and CDR2 FQNEAQ (reference sequence). The ends lost 5 bases at V and 2 bases at J; junction bases unmatched: 5. The CDR3 contains 15 residues. This CDR3 is CASSRPGLAAYEQYF. The CDR3 region has the DNA TGTGCCAGCAGCCGACCGGGACTAGCGGCCTACGAGCAGTACTTC.

V usage is TRBV11-2 and J usage is TRBJ1-3; no definite D call. Germline-derived CDR1 and CDR2 are SGHAT and FQNNGV. V shed 1 base and J shed 0 bases, with 4 bases lying between them. CDR3 size: 14 residues. CDR3 sequence (DNA): TGTGCCAGCAGCTTAGGCAGCTCTGGAAACACCATATATTTT. Translating gives CASSLGSSGNTIYF.

This clone was seen only once. The chain employs TRBV19 and TRBJ2-5; D not certain. Germline V lookup: CDR1 LNHDA, CDR2 SQIVND (reference sequence). Trimming removed 1 base at V and 5 bases at J, with 2 bases between. This CDR3 region has 11 residues. CDR3: CASSIAETQYF. The DNA for the CDR3 is TGTGCCAGTAGTATAGCGGAGACCCAGTACTTC.

In this sample, this clone turned up once. V is TRBV5-5 and J is TRBJ2-2; D may be TRBD1 (6 bases). The CDR3 sequence is 16 residues long. Trimming left V 4 bases short and J 3 bases short, with 16 bases between. The germline V gene has CDR1 SGHKS and CDR2 YYEKEE (reference sequence). The CDR3: CASSAHRDTYTGELFF. The CDR3 DNA sequence: TGTGCCAGCAGCGCACACCGGGACACTTACACCGGGGAGCTGTTTTTT.

A few counts support this clone. This sequence joins TRBV5-1 and TRBJ2-4; D remains unclear. The CDR3 is made up of 16 amino acids. Trimming stripped 1 base from V and 3 bases from J, with 14 bases between. The V gene's germline CDR1 is SGHRS and CDR2 YFSETQ. CDR3 amino acids: CASSLREASVKNIQYF. The CDR3 nucleotides read TGCGCCAGCAGCTTGCGAGAGGCGAGTGTCAAAAACATTCAGTACTTC.

This clone was counted once. The rearrangement joins TRBV15 to TRBJ1-2; TRBD1 aligns across 7 bases. After removal of 5 bases from V and 4 bases from J, the junction contained 10 bases not matched to a gene. The CDR3 totals 15 residues. Germline assignment: CDR1 LNHNV and CDR2 YYDKDF (reference sequence). The CDR3 bases are TGTGCCACCAGCGCCCGACAGGGACTGGGCTATGGCTACACCTTC. It translates to CATSARQGLGYGYTF.

The chain has TRBV28 and TRBJ1-5; D is ambiguous. Trimming removed 8 bases from V and 1 base from J, with 15 bases in between. This CDR3 is 15 amino acids long. Germline V lookup: CDR1 MDHEN, CDR2 SYDVKM. The CDR3 region is CASQFLIESNQPQHF. The CDR3, as DNA: TGTGCCAGCCAATTCTTAATAGAGAGCAATCAGCCCCAGCATTTT.